The rows below give T cell receptor beta chains drawn from one sample of a study of T cell changes during pregnancy in multiple sclerosis. The method was immunoSEQ multiplex PCR; TCRdb's version includes in-frame clones alone and lacks a portion of them. The repertoire holds 75,000 to 100,000 clones, 90% seen once, with around 0.76% in the top ten. This material consisted of peripheral blood, taken in the second trimester of pregnancy. The receptor set was obtained from a female donor in good health, enrolled as a control in a pregnancy study. CDR3s include the opening cysteine and the closing phenylalanine or tryptophan. The order of the fields is V gene, clone size, J gene, CDR3 protein. Clone size is shown for a subset of rows, as once, few, many or a class of expanded clone.

v_call: TRBV30
clone_size: -
j_call: TRBJ1-2
cdr3_aa: CAWMGGNYGYTF

v_call: TRBV15
clone_size: -
j_call: TRBJ1-1
cdr3_aa: CATSRDGRVTGGTTTEAFF

v_call: TRBV27
clone_size: -
j_call: TRBJ2-4
cdr3_aa: CASSSLRPTGGKSIQYF

v_call: TRBV18
clone_size: once
j_call: TRBJ2-7
cdr3_aa: CASSSPGTGSYEQYF

v_call: TRBV7-2
clone_size: -
j_call: TRBJ1-2
cdr3_aa: CASSFLDSYGYTF

v_call: TRBV6-1
clone_size: -
j_call: TRBJ2-3
cdr3_aa: CASNTASGGAVVVYF

v_call: TRBV10-2
clone_size: -
j_call: TRBJ1-1
cdr3_aa: CASSEILSTEAFF

v_call: TRBV5-1
clone_size: many
j_call: TRBJ1-2
cdr3_aa: CASSLPRQDNYGYTF

v_call: TRBV19
clone_size: -
j_call: TRBJ1-1
cdr3_aa: CASHPPYRVGYVNTEAFF

v_call: TRBV7-8
clone_size: -
j_call: TRBJ2-7
cdr3_aa: CASSSGLTTYEQYF

v_call: TRBV18
clone_size: -
j_call: TRBJ1-2
cdr3_aa: CASSPRGGRGDGYTF

v_call: TRBV29-1
clone_size: -
j_call: TRBJ2-2
cdr3_aa: CSVRRQSTGELFF

v_call: TRBV21-1
clone_size: -
j_call: TRBJ2-7
cdr3_aa: CASRLQGSYEQYF

v_call: TRBV29-1
clone_size: -
j_call: TRBJ2-7
cdr3_aa: CSAAGTANEQYF

v_call: TRBV2
clone_size: -
j_call: TRBJ1-5
cdr3_aa: CASSALAGGDQPQHF

v_call: TRBV9
clone_size: once
j_call: TRBJ1-4
cdr3_aa: CASSGGGLGGFNEKLFF

v_call: TRBV25-1
clone_size: -
j_call: TRBJ1-6
cdr3_aa: CASSEQTGGTYNSPLHF

v_call: TRBV7-2
clone_size: -
j_call: TRBJ2-5
cdr3_aa: CASSYISGGLETQYF

v_call: TRBV19
clone_size: once
j_call: TRBJ2-1
cdr3_aa: CASSGGAQFF

v_call: TRBV5-1
clone_size: -
j_call: TRBJ2-5
cdr3_aa: CASRTSGTLQETQYF

v_call: TRBV7-8
clone_size: -
j_call: TRBJ2-2
cdr3_aa: CASSYHIPRGRELFF

v_call: TRBV4-1
clone_size: -
j_call: TRBJ2-2
cdr3_aa: CASGEANSLSGTGELFF

v_call: TRBV28
clone_size: -
j_call: TRBJ2-1
cdr3_aa: CASSAGTVYNEQFF

v_call: TRBV19
clone_size: -
j_call: TRBJ2-1
cdr3_aa: CASSPPRGPRWNEQFF

v_call: TRBV27
clone_size: -
j_call: TRBJ1-1
cdr3_aa: CASRVNGYGGTEAFF

v_call: TRBV2
clone_size: -
j_call: TRBJ2-1
cdr3_aa: CASREGLNTYNEQFF

v_call: TRBV27
clone_size: once
j_call: TRBJ2-1
cdr3_aa: CASSLSFLAGGGDEQFF

v_call: TRBV6-6
clone_size: once
j_call: TRBJ2-7
cdr3_aa: CASSYSKVAGGYEQYF

v_call: TRBV27
clone_size: -
j_call: TRBJ2-2
cdr3_aa: CASSLRRANTGELFF

v_call: TRBV7-2
clone_size: -
j_call: TRBJ1-5
cdr3_aa: CASSLDRGNQPQHF

v_call: TRBV30
clone_size: -
j_call: TRBJ2-7
cdr3_aa: CACRTSGRPGNEQYF

v_call: TRBV18
clone_size: -
j_call: TRBJ2-5
cdr3_aa: CASSPGRGTEETQYF

v_call: TRBV2
clone_size: -
j_call: TRBJ2-7
cdr3_aa: CASKKQPGQYYEQYF

v_call: TRBV28
clone_size: -
j_call: TRBJ2-2
cdr3_aa: CASRRTGGTGELFF

v_call: TRBV6-5
clone_size: -
j_call: TRBJ2-3
cdr3_aa: CASSYLRGGAGDTQYF

v_call: TRBV5-1
clone_size: -
j_call: TRBJ2-7
cdr3_aa: CASSPERTGSSYEQYF

v_call: TRBV4-1
clone_size: once
j_call: TRBJ1-1
cdr3_aa: CASSSLRQANTEAFF

v_call: TRBV7-9
clone_size: -
j_call: TRBJ2-1
cdr3_aa: CASRPWEGMGNEQFF

v_call: TRBV5-1
clone_size: -
j_call: TRBJ1-4
cdr3_aa: CASSLTMAGREKLFF

v_call: TRBV19
clone_size: -
j_call: TRBJ1-4
cdr3_aa: CASSTDRGEKLFF

v_call: TRBV30
clone_size: -
j_call: TRBJ2-1
cdr3_aa: CALSRSYNEQFF

v_call: TRBV5-7
clone_size: -
j_call: TRBJ1-1
cdr3_aa: CASSVRDRGPTEAFF

v_call: TRBV4-2
clone_size: -
j_call: TRBJ2-7
cdr3_aa: CASSQGLAGVYEQYF

v_call: TRBV27
clone_size: once
j_call: TRBJ2-2
cdr3_aa: CASSFSGAANTGELFF

v_call: TRBV6-1
clone_size: -
j_call: TRBJ1-2
cdr3_aa: CASSEFGGLYGYTF

v_call: TRBV5-1
clone_size: -
j_call: TRBJ2-2
cdr3_aa: CASSSAQAGGPTGELFF

v_call: TRBV10-1
clone_size: -
j_call: TRBJ1-2
cdr3_aa: CASSPRTGGANGYTF

v_call: TRBV5-4
clone_size: once
j_call: TRBJ2-3
cdr3_aa: CASSAVTGLGADTQYF

v_call: TRBV18
clone_size: -
j_call: TRBJ1-3
cdr3_aa: CASSPGTAGNTIYF

v_call: TRBV7-9
clone_size: -
j_call: TRBJ2-7
cdr3_aa: CASSKGTSGNYEQYF

v_call: TRBV7-9
clone_size: -
j_call: TRBJ2-5
cdr3_aa: CASSPRLAGVRETQYF

v_call: TRBV19
clone_size: -
j_call: TRBJ1-2
cdr3_aa: CASSIDPLRTGPLANYGYTF

v_call: TRBV19
clone_size: -
j_call: TRBJ2-4
cdr3_aa: CASSIGTSGSKGIQYF

v_call: TRBV7-9
clone_size: -
j_call: TRBJ2-7
cdr3_aa: CASSSRDTEQYF

v_call: TRBV6-1
clone_size: -
j_call: TRBJ1-6
cdr3_aa: CASSEMGQSNSPLHF

v_call: TRBV4-3
clone_size: -
j_call: TRBJ1-2
cdr3_aa: CASSQEVRPTNYGYTF

v_call: TRBV7-2
clone_size: -
j_call: TRBJ2-7
cdr3_aa: CASSRTSGVSPLSYEQYF

v_call: TRBV7-2
clone_size: -
j_call: TRBJ1-1
cdr3_aa: CASSLGQGGAFF

v_call: TRBV2
clone_size: -
j_call: TRBJ1-1
cdr3_aa: CASSGLGGSTEAFF